Below, 17 T cell receptor beta chains from the same sample are listed, as sequenced in a study of cytomegalovirus exposure and HLA in healthy donors. The PCR ran on 60 Vbeta and 13 Jbeta primers. Measured with immunoSEQ multiplex PCR; TCRdb has only the in-frame clones, and not every one. The table includes under 150,000 clones, over 60% detected once. The source material was PBMCs. The source of these receptors is a man in his thirties or forties in good health and CMV-seropositive.

The chain is built from TRBV2 and TRBJ1-2; 9 nucleotides align to TRBD1. CDR1 SNHLY and CDR2 FYNNEI come from the germline V gene. There are 13 residues in the CDR3. With V trimmed by 4 bases and J by 6 bases, 3 bases remained unmatched. CDR3 nucleotide sequence: TGTGCCAGCAGTGGAGGGACAGGGAATGGCTACACCTTC. It specifies CASSGGTGNGYTF. Supplemented by reference TRBV2 and TRBJ1-2, the full variable domain reads EPEVTQTPSHQVTQMGQEVILRCVPISNHLYFYWYRQILGQKVEFLVSFYNNEISEKSEIFDDQFSVERPDGSNFTLKIRSTKLEDSAMYFCASSGGTGNGYTFGSGTRLTVV.

On this clone: The CDR3 does not end in the conserved phenylalanine or tryptophan, so this is likely a read error. V gene TRBV5-1 combines with J gene TRBJ1-1; 12 bases line up with TRBD1. The V and J ends lost 3 bases and 0 bases, in that order; junction bases with no gene match: 3. Looked up from germline, CDR1 is SGHRS and CDR2 is YFSETQ. The CDR3 is made up of 16 amino acids. This CDR3 reads CASSWGQGAMNTEAFL. The CDR3 bases are TGCGCCAGCAGCTGGGGACAGGGGGCCATGAACACTGAAGCTTTCCTT.

V is TRBV18 and J is TRBJ2-7, with 13 nucleotides matching TRBD2. Germline V lookup: CDR1 KGHSH, CDR2 LQKENI. The CDR3 runs to 16 residues. The V segment lost 4 bases and the J segment 3 bases; nucleotides outside the gene matches: 6. Here the CDR3 reads CASSLLGTSGDYEQYF. The CDR3 DNA sequence: TGTGCCAGCTCACTCCTCGGGACTAGCGGGGACTACGAGCAGTACTTC.

The V call is TRBV7-6, the J call TRBJ1-5, with D possibly TRBD1 on 6 matching bases. The CDR3 is 13 residues long. With 5 bases removed from V and 6 bases from J, the gap between germline ends came to 11 bases. Germline lookup yields CDR1 SGHVS and CDR2 FNYEAQ. The CDR3 DNA sequence: TGTGCCAGCAGCCACAGGGCCGGTCAGCCCCAGCATTTT. Its protein is CASSHRAGQPQHF.

This chain uses TRBV5-1 with TRBJ1-5; D ambiguous. Germline CDR1 is SGHRS and CDR2 is YFSETQ. The V gene lost 2 bases and the J gene lost 5 bases, with 8 bases spanning the gap. CDR3 length: 13 residues. Here the CDR3 reads CASSFSPDQPQHF. The DNA of the CDR3 is TGCGCCAGCAGCTTTTCCCCGGATCAGCCCCAGCATTTT.

The chain has TRBV27 and TRBJ1-6, with D possibly TRBD1 on 5 matching bases. V dropped 6 bases and J dropped 0 bases, with 9 bases sitting between them. The CDR3 runs 15 residues. Germline CDR1 and CDR2: MNHEY and SMNVEV (reference sequence). CDR3 region: CASRRGSSYNSPLHF. DNA for the CDR3: TGTGCCAGCAGAAGGGGTTCCTCCTATAATTCACCCCTCCACTTT.

V gene TRBV18 combines with J gene TRBJ2-7; maybe TRBD1 (6 bases). This CDR3 contains 14 residues. V lost 2 bases and J 3 bases, leaving 11 bases between the germline ends. Germline V gene lookup returns CDR1 KGHSH and CDR2 LQKENI. The CDR3 DNA sequence: TGTGCCAGCTCACCAGGGGGCCTTAGCTACGAGCAGTACTTC. Protein: CASSPGGLSYEQYF.

V usage is TRBV2 and J usage is TRBJ1-1; possibly TRBD1 for D (5 bases). The CDR3 sequence is 13 residues long. V lost 7 bases and J lost 2, with 11 bases in between. From germline, CDR1 is SNHLY and CDR2 FYNNEI. The CDR3 nucleotides are TGTGCCAGCATCCGAGACAGTAACACTGAAGCTTTCTTT. Its translation: CASIRDSNTEAFF.

The chain employs TRBV19 and TRBJ2-7, with 9 nucleotides matching TRBD2. This CDR3 contains 17 residues. V gave up 0 bases and J gave up 3 bases; unmatched junction bases: 9. Germline V lookup: CDR1 LNHDA, CDR2 SQIVND (reference sequence). CDR3 sequence: CASSIELAGGPDYEQYF. The CDR3 DNA sequence: TGTGCCAGTAGTATAGAATTGGCGGGAGGGCCGGACTACGAGCAGTACTTC.

Details on this clone: At one end the junction does not follow the germline gene, possibly because of a read error. CDR3 DNA: TGTGCTAGCAGCTTAGGCCCAGACTCTGCCTACGAGCAGTACTTC. It translates to CASSLGPDSAYEQYF. This chain links TRBV7-7 with TRBJ2-7, with no clear D. The CDR3 has 15 residues. CDR1 is SSHAT and CDR2 is FNYEAQ in the germline V gene (reference sequence).

This clone was counted only a few times. The V call is TRBV19, the J call TRBJ1-5, with D perhaps TRBD1 (5 bases). Germline V gene sequence: CDR1 LNHDA, CDR2 SQIVND (reference sequence). V lost 3 bases to trimming and J lost 2 bases, with 8 bases between them. The CDR3 has 14 residues. In DNA, the CDR3 is TGTGCCAGTAGTATGATAGGGGGCAATCAGCCCCAGCATTTT. Protein: CASSMIGGNQPQHF.

As for this clone: The junction does not match germline at one end; this may be a read error. The chain couples TRBV5-6 to TRBJ2-1; maybe TRBD2 (5 bases). Germline V gene lookup returns CDR1 SGHDT and CDR2 YYEEEE. The CDR3 length is 14 residues. CDR3 bases: TGTGCCAGCAGCTTGCCCCGGGGATACAATGAGCAGCTCTTC. Translated: CASSLPRGYNEQLF.

Note on this clone: A junction end diverges from the germline sequence, so it may reflect a read error. The rearrangement uses TRBV7-9 and TRBJ2-2; TRBD2 matches 14 bases. CDR3 size: 17 residues. Germline V gene data show CDR1 as SEHNR and CDR2 as FQNEAQ (reference sequence). CDR3 sequence (DNA): TGTTCCAGCACCCCAGGACTAGCGGGGGGTAACACCGGGGAGCTGTTTTTT. This sequence encodes CSSTPGLAGGNTGELFF.

With regard to this clone: Mismatch with germline at one junction end may stem from a read error. Other nucleotide sequences from this sample produce the same CDR3. V gene TRBV7-7 combines with J gene TRBJ2-5; the D gene is possibly TRBD2 (6 bases). The germline CDR1 and CDR2 sequences are SSHAT and FNYEAQ (reference sequence). The CDR3 totals 14 residues. The CDR3 sequence: CASSFGQGGETQYF. CDR3 nucleotides: TGTGCTAGCAGCTTCGGGCAGGGAGGAGAGACCCAGTACTTC. The entire variable domain, with the rest obtained from reference TRBV7-7 and TRBJ2-5, is as follows: GAGVSQSPRYKVTKRGQDVTLRCDPISSHATLYWYQQALGQGPEFLTYFNYEAQPDKSGLPSDRFSAERPEGSISTLTIQRTEQRDSAMYRCASSFGQGGETQYFGPGTRLLVL.

A note on this clone: The junction does not match germline at one end; this may be a read error. V is TRBV7-9 and J is TRBJ2-7; 10 bases are shared with TRBD2. The CDR3 spans 16 residues. Germline loops: CDR1 SEHNR, CDR2 FQNEAQ (reference sequence). The CDR3 sequence is CSSSLGSGRVAYEQYF. The CDR3 DNA reads TGTTCCAGCAGCTTGGGGAGCGGGAGGGTAGCCTACGAGCAGTACTTC.

The chain recombines TRBV9 with TRBJ2-7; 8 nucleotides agree with TRBD2. The germline CDR1 and CDR2 sequences are SGDLS and YYNGEE. The junction had 8 bases not matched to a gene; V was cut back by 0 bases and J by 3 bases. There are 16 residues in the CDR3. The CDR3 here is CASSVGGSGDHYEQYF. CDR3 DNA sequence: TGTGCCAGCAGCGTAGGAGGTAGCGGGGACCACTACGAGCAGTACTTC.

The chain joins TRBV28 to TRBJ1-4; the D gene is possibly TRBD1 (5 bases). Germline CDR1 and CDR2: MDHEN and SYDVKM. The V end was cut by 3 bases, the J end by 4 bases, with 9 bases between. This CDR3 is 14 amino acids long. The CDR3 spells CASSLQGHNEKLFF. Here the CDR3 DNA reads TGTGCCAGCAGTTTGCAAGGACATAATGAAAAACTGTTTTTT.